One and the same sample provided the 14 T cell receptor beta chains below, sequenced in a study of PD-1 blockade in classical Hodgkin lymphoma. Repertoires were generated with immunoSEQ multiplex PCR, while TCRdb's copy carries only in-frame clones and drops some. The sample holds tens of thousands of clones, 89% seen once. Brentuximab vedotin exposure varied among the patients, all of whom had relapsed after autologous stem cell transplantation. Sequenced material: peripheral blood mononuclear cells (PBMCs), taken before the second cycle of nivolumab. These receptors were taken from a human donor with classical Hodgkin lymphoma.

This clone has a single count. The V call is TRBV9, the J call TRBJ2-1; D is possibly TRBD2 (6 bases). V lost 3 bases and J lost 0, with 16 bases in between. The CDR3 spans 17 residues. The germline gives CDR1 SGDLS, CDR2 YYNGEE. CDR3 loop: CASSATRTTSSYNEQFF. In nucleotides, the CDR3 is TGTGCCAGCAGCGCTACCCGCACGACTAGCTCCTACAATGAGCAGTTCTTC.

This chain connects TRBV28 to TRBJ1-2; no definite D call. Germline V gene data show CDR1 as MDHEN and CDR2 as SYDVKM. The V and J ends lost 2 bases and 5 bases respectively, with 6 bases between them. This CDR3 is built from 12 residues. The CDR3 DNA reads TGTGCCAGCAGTTTACAGGAATATGGCTACACCTTC. Translated, it gives CASSLQEYGYTF.

This clone was observed once. This chain links TRBV5-1 with TRBJ2-5; 8 nucleotides align to TRBD1. In germline, CDR1 is SGHRS, CDR2 YFSETQ. The CDR3 runs to 15 residues. J gave up 2 bases and V 4 bases, and 7 bases lay outside the gene matches. CDR3 loop: CASSPGQGRQETQYF. CDR3 sequence (DNA): TGCGCCAGCAGCCCCGGACAGGGCCGACAAGAGACCCAGTACTTC.

The chain has TRBV28 and TRBJ2-7, with TRBD2 as a possible D gene (6 bases). V lost 7 bases to trimming and J lost 2 bases, with 18 bases between them. CDR3 length: 15 residues. Germline V gives CDR1 MDHEN, CDR2 SYDVKM. The CDR3 DNA follows: TGTGCCAGCAACATACCTCGGGGGTTCACCTACGAGCAGTACTTC. Its protein product is CASNIPRGFTYEQYF. Full variable domain (outside the CDR3, taken from reference TRBV28 and TRBJ2-7): DVKVTQSSRYLVKRTGEKVFLECVQDMDHENMFWYRQDPGLGLRLIYFSYDVKMKEKGDIPEGYSVSREKKERFSLILESASTNQTSMYLCASNIPRGFTYEQYFGPGTRLTVT.

The rearrangement uses TRBV6-1 and TRBJ2-7, with a tentative D call TRBD1 (5 bases). The V and J ends lost 1 base and 3 bases respectively, with 10 bases between them. The CDR3 runs to 14 residues. Germline V lookup: CDR1 MNHNS, CDR2 SASEGT. Here the CDR3 DNA reads TGTGCCAGCAGTGAAGGTCAGGGCCTCTACGAGCAGTACTTC. Translating gives CASSEGQGLYEQYF.

This clone was detected once. This chain's CDR3 is CASSFVLAGVGEQYF. The CDR3 bases are TGTGCCAGCAGTTTTGTACTAGCGGGAGTTGGGGAGCAGTACTTC. The chain couples TRBV27 to TRBJ2-7; the match to TRBD2 covers 11 bases. This CDR3 is built from 15 residues. Trimming cost V 3 bases and J 7 bases; bases outside gene matches: 8. The germline V gene encodes CDR1 MNHEY and CDR2 SMNVEV (reference sequence).

This clone has just one count. The J gene is TRBJ2-3, the V gene TRBV7-9; D is possibly TRBD1 or TRBD2 (6 bases each). V lost 0 bases, J lost 4 bases, and 17 bases lay in between. Germline CDR1 and CDR2: SEHNR and FQNEAQ (reference sequence). The CDR3 spans 17 residues. In DNA form, the CDR3 reads TGTGCCAGCAGCTTAGCGTTAGGAGGGGGAGGATCAGATACGCAGTATTTT. This translates into CASSLALGGGGSDTQYF. Supplemented by reference TRBV7-9 and TRBJ2-3, the full variable domain reads DTGVSQNPRHKITKRGQNVTFRCDPISEHNRLYWYRQTLGQGPEFLTYFQNEAQLEKSRLLSDRFSAERPKGSFSTLEIQRTEQGDSAMYLCASSLALGGGGSDTQYFGPGTRLTVL.

The V and J genes are TRBV5-4 and TRBJ2-3; 7 bases line up with TRBD1. Per the germline V gene, CDR1 is SGHNT and CDR2 is YYREEE (reference sequence). The J segment lost 3 bases and the V segment lost 4 bases, leaving 17 bases of the junction unmatched. The CDR3 spans 18 residues. CDR3 sequence: CASSPPGGAGSSTDTQYF. CDR3 sequence (DNA): TGTGCCAGCAGCCCCCCAGGGGGAGCAGGGAGTTCGACAGATACGCAGTATTTT.

V and J are TRBV6-6 and TRBJ1-5; the match to TRBD1 covers 11 bases. Germline V lookup: CDR1 MNHNY, CDR2 SVGAGI (reference sequence). The CDR3 runs 15 residues. Trimming removed 6 bases from V and 6 bases from J; junction bases left unmatched: 7. This CDR3 is CASRGTGGESQPQHF. In DNA, the CDR3 is TGTGCCAGCAGAGGGACAGGGGGTGAATCTCAGCCCCAGCATTTT.

The V call is TRBV30, the J call TRBJ2-7, with a possible D match to TRBD2 (6 bases). The germline gives CDR1 GTSNPN, CDR2 SVGIG (reference sequence). The CDR3 spans 15 residues. V gave up 8 bases and J gave up 2 bases, with 22 bases separating them. The DNA for the CDR3 is TGTGCCGGGGATATGGCGGGAACGTGGACCTACGAGCAGTACTTC. Protein product: CAGDMAGTWTYEQYF. Looking up the rest from reference TRBV30 and TRBJ2-7 gives the full variable domain: SQTIHQWPATLVQPVGSPLSLECTVEGTSNPNLYWYRQAAGRGLQLLFYSVGIGQISSEVPQNLSASRPQDRQFILSSKKLLLSDSGFYLCAGDMAGTWTYEQYFGPGTRLTVT.

Here the CDR3 DNA reads TGTGCCACGGGACTAGCGGGCACAGATACGCAGTATTTT. Translation: CATGLAGTDTQYF. This chain links TRBV6-5 with TRBJ2-3, with 11 bases matching TRBD2. The CDR3 runs 13 residues. V shed 10 bases, J shed 1 base, and the junction held 1 base outside the gene matches. Germline CDR1 and CDR2: MNHEY and SVGAGI.

V is TRBV5-6 and J is TRBJ2-4; D not resolved. With 4 bases removed from V and 0 bases from J, the gap between germline ends came to 14 bases. Germline V lookup: CDR1 SGHDT, CDR2 YYEEEE. The CDR3 runs 16 residues. CDR3 DNA sequence: TGTGCCAGCAGCGTGATAACTGAGCTAGCCAAAAACATTCAGTACTTC. Translation: CASSVITELAKNIQYF.

The chain combines TRBV28 with TRBJ2-1, with TRBD2 matching 7 bases. Looked up from germline, CDR1 is MDHEN and CDR2 is SYDVKM. The ends lost 1 base at V and 4 bases at J; junction bases unmatched: 7. The CDR3 has 16 amino acids. The CDR3 sequence is CASSLSKREEYNEQFF. The CDR3 DNA reads as TGTGCCAGCAGTTTATCCAAGCGGGAAGAGTACAATGAGCAGTTCTTC.

The chain is built from TRBV7-2 and TRBJ2-5; D remains ambiguous. Trimming left V 2 bases short and J 2 bases short, with 9 bases between. CDR1 SGHTA and CDR2 FQGNSA come from the germline V gene. The CDR3 has 14 residues. The CDR3 loop reads CASSLNVFQETQYF. CDR3 coding DNA: TGTGCCAGCAGCTTAAACGTTTTTCAAGAGACCCAGTACTTC.